This T cell receptor (beta chain) was found in a study of T cell responses to AZD1222 COVID-19 vaccine. Broader study findings: Females outnumbered males among donors, who were mostly white British; clonal diversity was possibly underestimated. Per reports, nearly half of all spike-specific TCRs target regions that are unmutated in variants. Only 5 or 6 AZD1222 recipients were seropositive at baseline.

V lost 6 bases, J lost 4 bases, and 10 bases stayed unmatched. The CDR3 extends over 15 amino acids. From germline, CDR1 is MDHEN and CDR2 SYDVKM. Produced via immunoSEQ multiplex PCR; TCRdb's table is partial and in-frame only. The sample shows about 120,000 clones, over 75% of them seen only once. This clone appeared once. Its antigen is still unknown. The input for sequencing was peripheral blood, taken on day 0 of AZD1222 vaccination. The source of this sequence is an adult in good health. The chain combines TRBV28 with TRBJ1-1; 8 nucleotides agree with TRBD1. In DNA form, the CDR3 reads TGTGCCAGCAGCAGGACAGGGAATGGTGCCACTGAAGCTTTCTTT. As protein: CASSRTGNGATEAFF.